These T cell receptor beta chains were read from a single sample in a study of identical twins. A single record per CDR3 protein comes from TCRdb applying MiXCR to the 5' RACE reads. The table lists 420,000 or so distinct CDR3 sequences, less than 20% of them singletons. The sequencing input was naive T cells sorted from blood. The receptor source for this set is a man aged 50 to 60 in good health. CDR3s include the opening cysteine and the closing phenylalanine or tryptophan. A D gene is named only where the DNA matches it firmly. Size tells how often a clone was seen (once, few, many) or the class of an expanded clone, and some rows leave it out.

j_call v_call d_call clone_size cdr3_aa cdr3_nt
TRBJ2-1 TRBV28 . many CASSGQYNEQFF TGTGCCAGCAGCGGACAGTACAATGAGCAGTTCTTC
TRBJ1-2 TRBV7-9 . few CASSLSQGVYGYTF TGTGCCAGCAGCTTATCCCAAGGGGTCTATGGCTACACCTTC
TRBJ2-3 TRBV9 . few CASSPSPGRTDTQYF TGTGCCAGCAGCCCTTCTCCGGGGCGCACAGATACGCAGTATTTT
TRBJ1-5 TRBV9 TRBD1 few CASSPGQGFNQPQHF TGTGCCAGCAGCCCGGGACAGGGGTTCAATCAGCCCCAGCATTTT
TRBJ2-1 TRBV9 TRBD2 few CASSARTSVGEQFF TGTGCCAGCAGCGCCCGGACTAGCGTGGGTGAGCAGTTCTTC
TRBJ2-6 TRBV4-2 . . CASSQVLSANSGANVLTF TGTGCCAGCAGCCAAGTGTTATCAGCCAACTCTGGGGCCAACGTCCTGACTTTC
TRBJ1-2 TRBV5-1 TRBD1 many CASSLTGGRINYGYTF TGCGCCAGCAGCTTGACAGGGGGTAGGATCAACTATGGCTACACCTTC
TRBJ1-2 TRBV11-2 . many CASSLTPGGSDYGYTF TGTGCCAGCAGCTTGACCCCTGGGGGGAGCGACTATGGCTACACCTTC
TRBJ2-2 TRBV19 . . CASKRTGLNTGELFF TGTGCCAGTAAAAGAACGGGTCTGAACACCGGGGAGCTGTTTTTT
TRBJ1-4 TRBV15 . many CATSRDSNEKLFF TGTGCCACCAGCAGGGACAGTAATGAAAAACTGTTTTTT
TRBJ2-2 TRBV6-2/TRBV6-3 . many CASSYYGIGELFF TGTGCCAGCAGTTACTATGGGATCGGGGAGCTGTTTTTT
TRBJ2-7 TRBV7-9 . . CASSLAGVVNEQYF TGTGCCAGCAGCTTAGCGGGGGTGGTCAACGAGCAGTACTTC
TRBJ2-1 TRBV27 TRBD2 few CASSYLAGLRNEQFF TGTGCCAGCAGTTACCTAGCGGGTCTTCGCAATGAGCAGTTCTTC
TRBJ2-7 TRBV20-1 . . CSASMPYEQYF TGCAGTGCTAGTATGCCCTACGAGCAGTACTTC
TRBJ2-7 TRBV20-1 TRBD1 many CSARGQTYEQYF TGCAGTGCTAGGGGACAGACCTACGAGCAGTACTTC
TRBJ1-6 TRBV11-1 . many CASSFVGRGSSYNSPLHF TGTGCCAGCAGCTTTGTGGGCAGGGGAAGCTCCTATAATTCACCCCTCCACTTT
TRBJ2-3 TRBV7-2 . many CASSLVGTSADTQYF TGTGCCAGCAGCTTAGTGGGGACTTCGGCAGATACGCAGTATTTT
TRBJ1-1 TRBV6-5 . few CASSYGTLGTEAFF TGTGCCAGCAGTTACGGGACACTGGGCACTGAAGCTTTCTTT
TRBJ1-1 TRBV6-5 TRBD1 . CASSSGTGLRTEAFF TGTGCCAGCAGTTCCGGGACAGGTCTGAGGACTGAAGCTTTCTTT
TRBJ2-3 TRBV12-3/TRBV12-4 . many CASSNLRGDTQYF TGTGCCAGCTCAAATCTACGGGGGGATACGCAGTATTTT
TRBJ2-1 TRBV5-6 TRBD2 many CASSWGLAGVTTYNEQFF TGTGCCAGCAGCTGGGGACTAGCGGGGGTGACTACCTACAATGAGCAGTTCTTC
TRBJ2-7 TRBV11-1 TRBD2 . CASSLDSGRDYEQYF TGTGCCAGCAGCTTAGATAGCGGGAGGGACTACGAGCAGTACTTC
TRBJ2-5 TRBV5-1 . . CASRPVFRDGQETQYF TGCGCCAGCAGACCCGTCTTCAGGGATGGGCAGGAGACCCAGTACTTC
TRBJ1-6 TRBV25-1 . . CASRNAGLDSPLHF TGTGCCAGCAGAAACGCCGGTCTGGATTCACCCCTCCACTTT
TRBJ2-1 TRBV7-8 . . CASSPPSRGSNEQFF TGTGCCAGCAGCCCCCCTTCCAGGGGTTCCAATGAGCAGTTCTTC
TRBJ2-1 TRBV19 TRBD2 many CATTGLAPNNEQFF TGTGCCACTACTGGACTAGCGCCTAACAATGAGCAGTTCTTC
TRBJ2-3 TRBV29-1 TRBD1 . CSVEDLARGITGTQYF TGCAGCGTTGAAGACCTGGCCAGGGGGATCACAGGTACGCAGTATTTT
TRBJ2-5 TRBV29-1 TRBD2 few CSAYDGTSVKETQYF TGCAGCGCCTACGACGGGACTAGCGTTAAAGAGACCCAGTACTTC
TRBJ2-3 TRBV25-1 TRBD2 . CASRIAGGQDTQYF TGTGCCAGCAGAATAGCGGGGGGCCAAGATACGCAGTATTTT
TRBJ1-2 TRBV15 . few CATSREMGHGYGYTF TGTGCCACCAGCAGAGAGATGGGACATGGCTATGGCTACACCTTC
TRBJ1-5 TRBV7-2 . many CASSLFAGPQHF TGTGCCAGCAGCTTATTCGCAGGGCCCCAGCATTTT
TRBJ2-7 TRBV6-5 . . CASSYGAGVPPDEQYF TGTGCCAGCAGTTACGGAGCAGGGGTTCCCCCTGACGAGCAGTACTTC
TRBJ2-5 TRBV14 TRBD2 . CASSLLGRDQETQYF TGTGCCAGCAGCCTCCTCGGGAGGGACCAAGAGACCCAGTACTTC
TRBJ1-3 TRBV12-5 . few CASGPGNGNTIYF TGTGCTAGTGGCCCGGGAAATGGAAACACCATATATTTT
TRBJ2-1 TRBV5-1 TRBD1 many CASSLGTGVYNEQFF TGCGCCAGCAGCTTGGGGACAGGTGTTTACAATGAGCAGTTCTTC
TRBJ2-1 TRBV20-1 TRBD1 . CSASSHTTGGLVFF TGCAGTGCTTCAAGCCACACGACAGGGGGATTGGTGTTCTTC
TRBJ2-3 TRBV6-5 . . CASSLDLATDTQYF TGTGCCAGCAGTTTGGACCTAGCCACAGATACGCAGTATTTT
TRBJ2-1 TRBV4-3 . . CASSHTAVGGNEQFF TGCGCCAGCAGCCATACGGCGGTCGGCGGAAACGAGCAGTTCTTC
TRBJ2-1 TRBV11-2 TRBD2 few CASSLDELAGSSSYNEQFF TGTGCCAGCAGCTTAGATGAACTAGCGGGATCGAGCTCCTACAATGAGCAGTTCTTC
TRBJ1-1 TRBV25-1 . many CASRTLRNTEAFF TGTGCCAGCAGGACCCTAAGGAACACTGAAGCTTTCTTT
TRBJ2-5 TRBV4-1 TRBD2 few CASSQRALAGRAETQYF TGCGCCAGCAGCCAAAGGGCACTAGCGGGGCGGGCAGAGACCCAGTACTTC